The rows below give T cell receptor beta chains drawn from one sample of a study of blood T cell repertoires in COVID-19. Profiling relied on immunoSEQ multiplex PCR, and the TCRdb table lists in-frame clones only, not all of them. The data hold around 170,000 clones, with around 90% observed a single time. Sequencing was done on a sample of PBMCs or T cells enriched from blood (not recorded which). These TCRs come from a woman under 30 who had recovered from COVID-19. CDR3s include the opening cysteine and the closing phenylalanine or tryptophan. The D gene is left open where the match is weak. Some rows have no size entry. The others give once, few or many, or a class for an expanded clone.

>TRBJ1-5|.|TRBV10-3|TRBD1
TGTGCCGCAGGGCCGGGACAGCCCAATCAGCCCCAGCATTTT
CAAGPGQPNQPQHF
>TRBJ2-7|.|TRBV4-1|TRBD1
TGCGCCAGCAGCCAAGGGGAGTTTACAGGGGGCGCTTTGCTCTACGAGCAGTACTTC
CASSQGEFTGGALLYEQYF
>TRBJ2-3|.|TRBV7-9|.
TGTGCCAGCAGCTTAGCCCCACGGAGCACAGATACGCAGTATTTT
CASSLAPRSTDTQYF
>TRBJ1-2|once|TRBV6-4|.
TGTGCCAGCAGTTCCGGGACAAACTATGGCTACACCTTC
CASSSGTNYGYTF
>TRBJ2-3|.|TRBV3-1/TRBV3-2|TRBD2
TGTGCCAGCAGCCAAGGGGCTGGGGAGACTAGCGGGTACACAGATACGCAGTATTTT
CASSQGAGETSGYTDTQYF
>TRBJ2-2|.|TRBV5-8|.
TGTGCCAGCAGCTTGGGGCTAGCGCAGAACACCGGGGAGCTGTTTTTT
CASSLGLAQNTGELFF
>TRBJ2-5|.|TRBV28|TRBD2
TGTGCCAGCAGACCACTAGCGGAAGAGACCCAGTACTTC
CASRPLAEETQYF
>TRBJ2-1|.|TRBV30|TRBD2
TGTGCCTGGACTAGCGGGAGGGCCACCTACAATGAGCAGTTCTTC
CAWTSGRATYNEQFF
>TRBJ1-2|.|TRBV28|.
TGTGCCAGCAGCTTCCCTCAGTACAGCTATGGCTACACCTTC
CASSFPQYSYGYTF
>TRBJ2-7|.|TRBV28|.
TGTGCCAGCAGTTTGGGGAGACTCTTAGGGCAGCAGTACTTC
CASSLGRLLGQQYF
>TRBJ1-4|.|TRBV28|TRBD1
TGTGCCAGCAGGAGTGCACAGGGGGCTGAAAAACTGTTTTTT
CASRSAQGAEKLFF
>TRBJ2-7|.|TRBV12-2|.
TGTGCAAGTCGCTTAGCGATCCAGCGGCCGTACGAGCAGTACTTC
CASRLAIQRPYEQYF
>TRBJ2-4|.|TRBV20-1|.
TGCAGTGCTAGCGGCAAAAACATTCAGTACTTC
CSASGKNIQYF
>TRBJ1-2|.|TRBV28|.
TGTGCCAGCAGTCCTACCCTAGAGGCAGCCGTACCTGATATGGACTATGGCTACACCTTC
CASSPTLEAAVPDMDYGYTF
>TRBJ1-2|.|TRBV2|TRBD1
TGTGCCAGCAGGGATACAGGGGGAGGCTATGGCTACACCTTC
CASRDTGGGYGYTF
>TRBJ2-1|.|TRBV9|TRBD2
TGTGCCAGCAGCCCCCCGGCCCAGCGGGAGGGGAATGAGCAGTTCTTC
CASSPPAQREGNEQFF
>TRBJ2-2|.|TRBV6-2/TRBV6-3|TRBD2
TGTGCCAGCAGTTCCATCAACCCTAGCGGGGGGGGTCACGGGGAGCTGTTTTTT
CASSSINPSGGGHGELFF
>TRBJ1-1|once|TRBV19|TRBD1
TGTGCCAGACTACAGGGGGCTGAAGCTTTCTTT
CARLQGAEAFF
>TRBJ2-3|.|TRBV18|TRBD1
TGTGCCAGCTCCGGACAGGGTCCAGATACGCAGTATTTT
CASSGQGPDTQYF
>TRBJ1-2|.|TRBV6-5|.
TGTGCCAGCATACGAAATGACAGGTCAATTGACGGCTACACCTTC
CASIRNDRSIDGYTF
>TRBJ2-1|.|TRBV11-2|.
TGTGCCAGCAGCTTAGCAGGCATCTACAATGAGCAGTTCTTC
CASSLAGIYNEQFF
>TRBJ2-5|.|TRBV29-1|.
TGCAGCGCCTACAGGGGAGGAGAGACCCAGTACTTC
CSAYRGGETQYF
>TRBJ1-2|.|TRBV4-3|TRBD1
TGCGCCAGCAGCCAGACACAGGGGGGCCGCTATGGCTACACCTTC
CASSQTQGGRYGYTF
>TRBJ2-3|once|TRBV28|TRBD2
TGTGCCAGCAGTTCCCCTAGCGGGGAGGGGACAGATACGCAGTATTTT
CASSSPSGEGTDTQYF
>TRBJ2-1|.|TRBV5-1|.
TGCGCCAGCAGCACCACCTTAACCGGCTCCTACAATGAGCAGTTCTTC
CASSTTLTGSYNEQFF
>TRBJ2-3|.|TRBV7-8|.
TGTGCCAGCAGACTGACCCGGCTAAAGGAGGATACGCAGTATTTT
CASRLTRLKEDTQYF
>TRBJ2-7|.|TRBV2|TRBD2
TGTGCCAGCAGATCCACTAGCGGGAGTTTTGTCGAGCAGTACTTC
CASRSTSGSFVEQYF
>TRBJ2-2|medium-sized|TRBV25-1|TRBD1
TGTGCCAGCAGCGGTTGGGGACAGGGGACAGACGGGGAGCTGTTTTTT
CASSGWGQGTDGELFF
>TRBJ2-7|.|TRBV10-3|.
TGTGCCGCCGTAAGGGGGGAGGGCTACGAGCAGTACTTC
CAAVRGEGYEQYF
>TRBJ2-7|.|TRBV7-8|TRBD2
TGTGCCAGCAGCTCCTCGAGCGGGGGCCCCTTGGGGAAGTACTTC
CASSSSSGGPLGKYF
>TRBJ2-5|.|TRBV2|TRBD2
TGTGCCAGCAGCCCCCGGGAGGCAAGAGAGACCCAGTACTTC
CASSPREARETQYF
>TRBJ2-1|.|TRBV7-7|TRBD1
TGTGCTAGCAGCCCGAGACAGGGCGATGAGCAGTTCTTC
CASSPRQGDEQFF
>TRBJ1-1|.|TRBV20-1|.
TGCAGTGCTCCGAGGTACACTGAAGCTTTCTTT
CSAPRYTEAFF